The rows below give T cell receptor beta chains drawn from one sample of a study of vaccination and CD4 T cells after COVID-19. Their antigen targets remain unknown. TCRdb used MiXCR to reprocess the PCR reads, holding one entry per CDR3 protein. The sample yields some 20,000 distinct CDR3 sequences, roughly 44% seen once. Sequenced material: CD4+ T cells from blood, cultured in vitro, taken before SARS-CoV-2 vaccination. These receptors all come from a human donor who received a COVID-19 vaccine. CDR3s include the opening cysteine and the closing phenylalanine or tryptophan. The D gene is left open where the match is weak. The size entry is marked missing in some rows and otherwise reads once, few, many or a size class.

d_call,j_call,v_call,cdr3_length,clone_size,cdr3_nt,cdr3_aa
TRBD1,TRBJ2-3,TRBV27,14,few,TGTGCCAGCAGTACCCGGACAGGGGCAGATACGCAGTATTTT,CASSTRTGADTQYF
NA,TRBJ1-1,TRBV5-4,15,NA,TGTGCCAGCAGCCTCTACGGGGGGAAGAACACTGAAGCTTTCTTT,CASSLYGGKNTEAFF
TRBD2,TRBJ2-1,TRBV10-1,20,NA,TGCGCCAGCACCAGAATCTTAGCGGGGGCCCTCCACTTAGCCTACAATGAGCAGTTCTTC,CASTRILAGALHLAYNEQFF
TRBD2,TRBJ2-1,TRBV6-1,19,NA,TGTGCCAGCAGTGAAGAGTATCCGACTAGCGGGGGGTTCGCGAGTGAGCAGTTCTTC,CASSEEYPTSGGFASEQFF
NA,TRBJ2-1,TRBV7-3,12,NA,TGTGCCAGCAGCTTCGCTGGTAATGAGCAGTTCTTC,CASSFAGNEQFF
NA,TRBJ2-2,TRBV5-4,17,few,TGTGCCAGCAGCTTGGCCTCGAGGGGGGCAGTGACCGGGGAGCTGTTTTTT,CASSLASRGAVTGELFF
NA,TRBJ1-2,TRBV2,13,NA,TGTGCCAGCAGGTCGGACATCGAGAATGGCTACACCTTC,CASRSDIENGYTF
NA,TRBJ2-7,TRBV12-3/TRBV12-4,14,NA,TGTGCCAGCAGTTTTGCGGGGCGATCCTACGAGCAGTACTTC,CASSFAGRSYEQYF
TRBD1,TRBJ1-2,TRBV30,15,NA,TGTGCCTGGAGTGTACGCCGACAGGGCCTCTATGGCTACACCTTC,CAWSVRRQGLYGYTF
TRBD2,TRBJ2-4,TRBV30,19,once,TGTGCCTGGAGTCCTCCGGGACTAGCGGGGGCGACGAAAAAAAACATTCAGTACTTC,CAWSPPGLAGATKKNIQYF
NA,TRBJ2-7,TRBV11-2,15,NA,TGTGCCAGCAGCTTAGAAGGTAGAGGTTCCTACGAGCAGTACTTC,CASSLEGRGSYEQYF
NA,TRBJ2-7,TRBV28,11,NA,TGTGCCAGCAGTTTCAACGGCGAGCAGTACTTC,CASSFNGEQYF
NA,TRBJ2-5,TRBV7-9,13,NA,TGTGCCACCTCCAGGGGGGCTCAAGAGACCCAGTACTTC,CATSRGAQETQYF
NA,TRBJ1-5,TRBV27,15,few,TGTGCCAGCAGCTCAGCAGGGATTAGCAATCAGCCCCAGCATTTT,CASSSAGISNQPQHF
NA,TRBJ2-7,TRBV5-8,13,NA,TGTGCCAGCAGCTTGGAACATCTCTACGAGCAGTACTTC,CASSLEHLYEQYF
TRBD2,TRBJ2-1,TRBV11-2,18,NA,TGTGCCAGCAGCTCCGGGACTAGCGGCGTACTACACTACAATGAGCAGTTCTTC,CASSSGTSGVLHYNEQFF
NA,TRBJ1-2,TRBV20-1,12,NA,TGCAGTGCTAGAGTGGCAAACTATGGCTACACCTTC,CSARVANYGYTF
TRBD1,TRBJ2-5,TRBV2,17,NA,TGTGCCAGCAGTGCAGCCCGACAGGGGGCGCGTAGGAGGACCCAGTACTTC,CASSAARQGARRRTQYF
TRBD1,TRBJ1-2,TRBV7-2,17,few,TGTGCCAGCAGCTTGCTAGTAGGGAGACAGGGTTCCTATGGCTACACCTTC,CASSLLVGRQGSYGYTF
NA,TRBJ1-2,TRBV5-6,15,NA,TGTGCCAGCAGCCCGGGACCGCTCATCGCTACGGGCTACACCTTC,CASSPGPLIATGYTF
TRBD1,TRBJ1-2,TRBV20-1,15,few,TGCAGTGCTAGACCACGGGGACAGGGGAACTATGGCTACACCTTC,CSARPRGQGNYGYTF
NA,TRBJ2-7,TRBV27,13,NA,TGTGCCAGCAGTTTACCAGGGGGGCTCGAGCAGTACTTC,CASSLPGGLEQYF
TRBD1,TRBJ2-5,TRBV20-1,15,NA,TGCAGTGCCGGCGACAGGGTAGAGGGCCAAGAGACCCAGTACTTC,CSAGDRVEGQETQYF
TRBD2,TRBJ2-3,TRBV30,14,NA,TGTGCCTGGGCGACGGGACTAGGGACAGATACGCAGTATTTT,CAWATGLGTDTQYF
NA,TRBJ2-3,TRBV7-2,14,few,TGTGCCAGCAGCTCCCGTTCGGTAGCAGATACGCAGTATTTT,CASSSRSVADTQYF
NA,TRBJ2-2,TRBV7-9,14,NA,TGTGCCAGCAGCTTTTGGCGAGAGTCCGGGGAGCTGTTTTTT,CASSFWRESGELFF
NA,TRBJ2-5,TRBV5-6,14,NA,TGTGCCAGCAGCTTGTTCGGAAGCCAAGAGACCCAGTACTTC,CASSLFGSQETQYF
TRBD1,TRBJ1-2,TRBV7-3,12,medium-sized,TGTGCCAGCAGCTCGGGACAGGGGATCAGGAGCTTC,CASSSGQGIRSF
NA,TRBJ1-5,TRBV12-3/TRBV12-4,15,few,TGTGCCAGCAGTTTGGGGGGGTTGGGCAATCAGCCCCAGCATTTT,CASSLGGLGNQPQHF
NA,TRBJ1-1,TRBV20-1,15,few,TGCAGTGCTAGAGTCACGGGAAGAATGAACACTGAAGCTTTCTTT,CSARVTGRMNTEAFF